The entry below gives a single TCR beta chain sequence along with its context. Its antigen remains unidentified. This entry comes from a study of OX40 agonist ivuxolimab in advanced cancers. Study-wide points: Among some nonresponders, normalized T-cell clonal expansion was also low.

This table comes from immunoSEQ multiplex PCR, and its TCRdb copy is limited to in-frame clones, with some not included. The data contain 25,000 to 35,000 clones, approximately 81% of them seen just once; the ten biggest clones take up 18%. V lost 0 bases and J 3 bases, leaving 4 bases between the germline ends. Germline assignment: CDR1 SGHNT and CDR2 YYREEE (reference sequence). CDR3 length: 12 amino acids. The TCR sequence derives from an adult with an advanced solid tumor such as melanoma, head and neck, liver or kidney cancer. The chain recombines TRBV5-4 with TRBJ2-7, with unresolved D. The starting material was CD4+ or CD8+ T cells sorted from blood, obtained in a trial of the OX40 agonist ivuxolimab. The CDR3: CASSLDLYEQYF. The DNA for the CDR3 is TGTGCCAGCAGCTTGGACCTCTACGAGCAGTACTTC.